This T cell receptor beta chain was profiled in a study of blood T cell repertoires in COVID-19. Here immunoSEQ multiplex PCR was the method, and the copy in TCRdb shows in-frame clones only, minus some. Of about 64,000 clones listed, about 86% were seen once; the top ten hold 0.9% to 1.5%. In its sample, this clone was seen once. Trimming shortened V by 4 bases and J by 4 bases, and 10 bases separated the two germline ends. This CDR3 region has 13 residues. The germline gives CDR1 SGHAT, CDR2 FQNNGV. This TCR came from a man aged 40-49 years with acute or convalescent COVID-19. The sequencing sample was made of peripheral blood. The rearrangement uses TRBV11-2 and TRBJ2-5; TRBD2 is a possible D gene (5 bases). CDR3 nucleotide sequence: TGTGCCAGCAGCTCGGGGTTGGCAGAGACCCAGTACTTC. Amino acids: CASSSGLAETQYF.